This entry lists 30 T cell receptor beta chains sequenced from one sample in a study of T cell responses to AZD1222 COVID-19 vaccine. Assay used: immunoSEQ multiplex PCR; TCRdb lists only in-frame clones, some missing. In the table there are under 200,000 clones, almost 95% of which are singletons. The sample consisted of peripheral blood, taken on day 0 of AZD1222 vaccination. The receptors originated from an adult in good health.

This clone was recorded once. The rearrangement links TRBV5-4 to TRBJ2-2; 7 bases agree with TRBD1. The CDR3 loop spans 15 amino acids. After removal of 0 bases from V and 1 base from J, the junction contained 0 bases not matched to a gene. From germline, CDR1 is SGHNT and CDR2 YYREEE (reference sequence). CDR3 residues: CASSLGTGNTGELFF. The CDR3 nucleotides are TGTGCCAGCAGCTTGGGGACAGGGAACACCGGGGAGCTGTTTTTT. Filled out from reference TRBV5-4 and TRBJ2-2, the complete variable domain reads ETGVTQSPTHLIKTRGQQVTLRCSSQSGHNTVSWYQQALGQGPQFIFQYYREEENGRGNFPPRFSGLQFPNYSSELNVNALELDDSALYLCASSLGTGNTGELFFGEGSRLTVL.

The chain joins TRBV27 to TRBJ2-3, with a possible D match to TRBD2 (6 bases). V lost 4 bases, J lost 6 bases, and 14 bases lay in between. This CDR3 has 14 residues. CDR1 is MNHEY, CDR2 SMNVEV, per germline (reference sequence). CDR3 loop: CASSSLGGPDTQYF. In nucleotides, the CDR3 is TGTGCCAGCAGTTCCTTGGGGGGTCCCGATACGCAGTATTTT.

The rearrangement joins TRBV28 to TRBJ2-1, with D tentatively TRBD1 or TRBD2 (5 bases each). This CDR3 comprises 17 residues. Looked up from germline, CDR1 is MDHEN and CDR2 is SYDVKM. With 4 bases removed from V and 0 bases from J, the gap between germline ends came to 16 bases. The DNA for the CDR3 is TGTGCCAGCAGTTCCCCACTCGGGACGCCCTCCTACAATGAGCAGTTCTTC. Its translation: CASSSPLGTPSYNEQFF.

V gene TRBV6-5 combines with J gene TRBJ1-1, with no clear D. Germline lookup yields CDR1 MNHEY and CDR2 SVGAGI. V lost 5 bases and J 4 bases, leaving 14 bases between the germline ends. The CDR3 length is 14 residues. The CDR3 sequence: CASSPKRSATEAFF. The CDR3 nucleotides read TGTGCCAGCAGTCCCAAAAGGTCGGCCACTGAAGCTTTCTTT.

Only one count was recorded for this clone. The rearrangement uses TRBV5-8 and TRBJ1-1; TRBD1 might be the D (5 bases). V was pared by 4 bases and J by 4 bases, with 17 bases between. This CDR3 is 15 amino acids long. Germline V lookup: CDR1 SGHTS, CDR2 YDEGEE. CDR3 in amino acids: CASSTGDSVPTEAFF. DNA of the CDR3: TGTGCCAGCAGCACCGGGGACTCCGTTCCCACTGAAGCTTTCTTT.

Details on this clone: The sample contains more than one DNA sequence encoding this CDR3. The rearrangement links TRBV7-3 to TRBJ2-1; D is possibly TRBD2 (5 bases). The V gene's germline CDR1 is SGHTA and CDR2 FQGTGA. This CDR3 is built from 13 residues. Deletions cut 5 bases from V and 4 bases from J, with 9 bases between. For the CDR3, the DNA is TGTGCCAGCAGCCCCGGAGGTTACAATGAGCAGTTCTTC. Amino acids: CASSPGGYNEQFF.

Written as DNA, the CDR3 is TGTGCCAGCAGTGTCCAGACGGGACCCTATGGCTACACCTTC. This gives the protein CASSVQTGPYGYTF. The chain employs TRBV28 and TRBJ1-2; D may be TRBD1 (5 bases). Germline-derived CDR1 and CDR2 are MDHEN and SYDVKM. V was cut by 5 bases and J by 4 bases, with 14 bases left in between. The CDR3 consists of 14 residues.

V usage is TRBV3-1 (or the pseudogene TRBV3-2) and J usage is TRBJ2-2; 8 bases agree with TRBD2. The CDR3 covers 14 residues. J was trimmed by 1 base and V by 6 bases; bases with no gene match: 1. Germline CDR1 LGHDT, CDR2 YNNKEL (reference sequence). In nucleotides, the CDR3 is TGTGCCAGCAGGAGCGGGGGGAACACCGGGGAGCTGTTTTTT. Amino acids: CASRSGGNTGELFF.

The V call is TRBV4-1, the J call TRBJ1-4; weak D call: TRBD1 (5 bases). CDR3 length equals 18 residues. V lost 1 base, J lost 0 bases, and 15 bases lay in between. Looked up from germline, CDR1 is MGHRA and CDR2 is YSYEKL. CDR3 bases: TGCGCCAGCAGCCAAGTGGGGAAGACAGAGTCAACTAATGAAAAACTGTTTTTT. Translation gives CASSQVGKTESTNEKLFF.

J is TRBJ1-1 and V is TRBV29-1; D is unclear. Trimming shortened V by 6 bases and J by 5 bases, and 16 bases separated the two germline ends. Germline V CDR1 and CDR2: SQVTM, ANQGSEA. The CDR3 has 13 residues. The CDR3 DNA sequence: TGCAGCGTCATACCGGACGGAAAGACTGAAGCTTTCTTT. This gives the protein CSVIPDGKTEAFF. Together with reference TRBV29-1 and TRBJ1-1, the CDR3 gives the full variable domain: SAVISQKPSRDICQRGTSLTIQCQVDSQVTMMFWYRQQPGQSLTLIATANQGSEATYESGFVIDKFPISRPNLTFSTLTVSNMSPEDSSIYLCSVIPDGKTEAFFGQGTRLTVV.

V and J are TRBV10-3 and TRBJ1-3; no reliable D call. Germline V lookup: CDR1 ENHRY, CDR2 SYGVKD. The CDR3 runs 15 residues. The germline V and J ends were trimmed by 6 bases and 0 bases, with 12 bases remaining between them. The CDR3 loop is CAIRPDGSSGNTIYF. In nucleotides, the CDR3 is TGTGCCATCAGACCCGACGGAAGCTCTGGAAACACCATATATTTT.

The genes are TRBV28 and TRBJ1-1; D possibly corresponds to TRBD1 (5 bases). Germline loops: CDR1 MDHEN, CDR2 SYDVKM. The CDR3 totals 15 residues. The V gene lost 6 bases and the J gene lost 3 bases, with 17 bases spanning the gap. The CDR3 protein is CASRILGGRYTEAFF. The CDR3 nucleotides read TGTGCCAGCAGGATCCTGGGGGGAAGGTACACTGAAGCTTTCTTT.

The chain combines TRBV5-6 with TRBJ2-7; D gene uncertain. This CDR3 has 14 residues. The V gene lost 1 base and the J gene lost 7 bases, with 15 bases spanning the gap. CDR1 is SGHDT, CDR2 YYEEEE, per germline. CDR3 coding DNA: TGTGCCAGCAGCTTGTCGGGCCAACGGATGGAGCAGTACTTC. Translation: CASSLSGQRMEQYF.

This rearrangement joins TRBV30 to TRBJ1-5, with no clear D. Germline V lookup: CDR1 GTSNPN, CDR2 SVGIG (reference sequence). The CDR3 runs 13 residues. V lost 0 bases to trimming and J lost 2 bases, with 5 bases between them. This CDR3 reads CAWSVVRNQPQHF. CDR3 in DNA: TGTGCCTGGAGTGTAGTCCGCAATCAGCCCCAGCATTTT.

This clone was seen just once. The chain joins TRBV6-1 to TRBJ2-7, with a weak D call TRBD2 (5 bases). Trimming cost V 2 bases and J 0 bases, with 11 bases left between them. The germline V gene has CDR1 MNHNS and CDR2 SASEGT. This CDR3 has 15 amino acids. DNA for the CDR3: TGTGCCAGCAGTGAACCAGGACTTGCCTCCTACGAGCAGTACTTC. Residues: CASSEPGLASYEQYF.

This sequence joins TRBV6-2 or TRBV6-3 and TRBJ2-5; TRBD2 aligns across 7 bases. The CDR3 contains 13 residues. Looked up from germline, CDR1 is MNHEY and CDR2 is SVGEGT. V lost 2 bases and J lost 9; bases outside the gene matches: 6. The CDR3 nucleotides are TGTGCCAGCAGTTACAGCGGGACGGGGGCCCAGTACTTC. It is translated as CASSYSGTGAQYF.

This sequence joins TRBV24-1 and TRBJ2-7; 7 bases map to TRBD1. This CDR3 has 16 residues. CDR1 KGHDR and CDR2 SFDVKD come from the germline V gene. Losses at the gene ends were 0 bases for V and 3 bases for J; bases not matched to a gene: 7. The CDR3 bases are TGTGCCACCAGTGATTTGGGGGACAGTGGACTCTACGAGCAGTACTTC. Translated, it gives CATSDLGDSGLYEQYF.

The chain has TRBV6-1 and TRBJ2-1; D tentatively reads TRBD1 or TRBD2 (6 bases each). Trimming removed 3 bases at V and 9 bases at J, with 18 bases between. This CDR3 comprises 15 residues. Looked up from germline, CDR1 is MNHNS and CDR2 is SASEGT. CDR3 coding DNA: TGTGCCAGCAGTGAGGAGGGGGGCCGACGTTCTGAGCAGTTCTTC. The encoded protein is CASSEEGGRRSEQFF.

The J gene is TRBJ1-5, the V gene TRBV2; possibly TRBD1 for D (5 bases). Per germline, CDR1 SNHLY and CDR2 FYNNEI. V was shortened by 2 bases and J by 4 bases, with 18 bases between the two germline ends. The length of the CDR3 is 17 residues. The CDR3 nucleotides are TGTGCCAGCAGTGAACCGTGGGCAGGGACCCTAAATCAGCCCCAGCATTTT. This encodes CASSEPWAGTLNQPQHF.

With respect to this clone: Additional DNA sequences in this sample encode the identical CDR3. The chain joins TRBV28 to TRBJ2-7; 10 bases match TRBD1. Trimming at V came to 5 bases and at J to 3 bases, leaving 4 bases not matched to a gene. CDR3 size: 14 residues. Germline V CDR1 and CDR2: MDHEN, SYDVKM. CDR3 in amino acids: CASSRTGGSYEQYF. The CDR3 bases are TGTGCCAGCAGTCGGACAGGGGGAAGCTACGAGCAGTACTTC.

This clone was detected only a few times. The CDR3 loop reads CASSFSTGVGYGYTF. The CDR3 nucleotides read TGTGCCAGCAGTTTCTCTACAGGTGTTGGCTATGGCTACACCTTC. This rearrangement joins TRBV28 to TRBJ1-2, with D possibly matching TRBD1 (5 bases). V lost 3 bases, J lost 4 bases, and 15 bases lay in between. The CDR3 is 15 residues long. The germline CDR1 and CDR2 sequences are MDHEN and SYDVKM.

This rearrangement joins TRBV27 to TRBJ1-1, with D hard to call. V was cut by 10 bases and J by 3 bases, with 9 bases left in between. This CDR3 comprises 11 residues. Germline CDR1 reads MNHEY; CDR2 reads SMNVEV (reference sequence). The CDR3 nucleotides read TGTGCCACCTGGACGGACACTGAAGCTTTCTTT. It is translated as CATWTDTEAFF.

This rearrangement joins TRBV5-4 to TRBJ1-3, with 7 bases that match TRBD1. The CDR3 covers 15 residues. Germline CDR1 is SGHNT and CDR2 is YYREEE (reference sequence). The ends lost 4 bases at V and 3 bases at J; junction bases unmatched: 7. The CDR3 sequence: CASSAQGRIGNTIYF. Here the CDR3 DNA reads TGTGCCAGCAGCGCACAGGGGCGTATTGGAAACACCATATATTTT.

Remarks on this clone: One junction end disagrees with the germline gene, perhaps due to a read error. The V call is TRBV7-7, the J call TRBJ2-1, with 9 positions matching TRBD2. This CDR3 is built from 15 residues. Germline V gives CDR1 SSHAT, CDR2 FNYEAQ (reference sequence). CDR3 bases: TGTGCTAGCAGCTTAGGAGCGGGAGGCTCGTACGAGCAGTTCTTC. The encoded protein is CASSLGAGGSYEQFF.

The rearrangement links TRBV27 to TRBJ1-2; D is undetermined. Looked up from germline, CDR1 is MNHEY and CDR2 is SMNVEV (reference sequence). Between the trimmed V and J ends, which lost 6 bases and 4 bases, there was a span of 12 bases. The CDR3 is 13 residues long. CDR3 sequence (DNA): TGTGCCAGCAGCCCGGGCACGTCCTATGGCTACACCTTC. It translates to CASSPGTSYGYTF.

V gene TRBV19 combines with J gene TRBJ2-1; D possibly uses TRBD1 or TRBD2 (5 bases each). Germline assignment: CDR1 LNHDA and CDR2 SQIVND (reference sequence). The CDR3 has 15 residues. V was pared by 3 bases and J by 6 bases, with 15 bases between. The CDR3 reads CASSILDGTSNEQFF. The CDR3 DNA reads TGTGCCAGTAGTATTCTCGACGGGACCAGCAATGAGCAGTTCTTC.

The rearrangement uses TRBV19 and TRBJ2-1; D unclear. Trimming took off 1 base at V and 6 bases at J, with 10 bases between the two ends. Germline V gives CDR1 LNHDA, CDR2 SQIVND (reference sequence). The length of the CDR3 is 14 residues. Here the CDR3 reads CASSIGGSRNEQFF. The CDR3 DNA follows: TGTGCCAGTAGTATAGGGGGTAGCCGCAATGAGCAGTTCTTC. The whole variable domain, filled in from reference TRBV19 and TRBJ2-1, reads DGGITQSPKYLFRKEGQNVTLSCEQNLNHDAMYWYRQDPGQGLRLIYYSQIVNDFQKGDIAEGYSVSREKKESFPLTVTSAQKNPTAFYLCASSIGGSRNEQFFGPGTRLTVL.

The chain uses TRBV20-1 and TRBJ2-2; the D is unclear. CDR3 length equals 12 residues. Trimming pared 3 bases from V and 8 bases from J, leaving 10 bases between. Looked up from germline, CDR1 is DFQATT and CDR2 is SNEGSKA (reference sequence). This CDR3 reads CSASPRWGELFF. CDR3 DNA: TGCAGTGCTAGTCCGCGGTGGGGGGAGCTGTTTTTT.

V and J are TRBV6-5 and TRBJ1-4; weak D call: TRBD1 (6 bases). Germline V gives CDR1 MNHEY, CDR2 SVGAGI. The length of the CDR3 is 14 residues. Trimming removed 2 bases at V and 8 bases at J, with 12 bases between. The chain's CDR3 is CASSYDRLGEKLFF. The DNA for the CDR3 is TGTGCCAGCAGTTACGACAGGTTAGGGGAAAAACTGTTTTTT.

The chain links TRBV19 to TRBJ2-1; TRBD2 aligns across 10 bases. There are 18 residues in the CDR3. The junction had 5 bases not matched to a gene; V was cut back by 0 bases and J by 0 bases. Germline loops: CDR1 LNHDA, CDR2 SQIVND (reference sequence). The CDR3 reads CASSIDGGTSASYNEQFF. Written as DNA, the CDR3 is TGTGCCAGTAGTATAGATGGCGGGACTAGCGCCTCCTACAATGAGCAGTTCTTC.